This is a list of T cell receptor beta chains from one sample in a study of CD8 T cells in Susac syndrome. MiXCR, run by TCRdb on the immunoSEQ multiplex PCR reads, gives a single entry per CDR3 protein. The profile covers about 250,000 distinct CDR3 sequences, with 80% to 95% appearing a single time and 0.065% to 0.08% taken by the ten largest. The source material was CD4+ T cells from PBMCs. These receptors all stem from a human donor with multiple sclerosis. Both conserved end residues are part of each CDR3. A D gene is named only where the DNA matches it firmly. Size tells how often a clone was seen (once, few, many) or the class of an expanded clone, and some rows leave it out.

v_call	clone_size	j_call	d_call	cdr3_nt	cdr3_aa
TRBV2	NA	TRBJ1-2	NA	TGTGCCAGCGCCAATACAGGGTCAGGGGATGGCTACACCTTC	CASANTGSGDGYTF
TRBV29-1	NA	TRBJ1-2	TRBD1	TGCAGCGTCCACGACAGGGGTAACTATGGCTACACCTTC	CSVHDRGNYGYTF
TRBV6-5	NA	TRBJ1-2	TRBD1	TGTGCCAGCAGTCCCCCAGGGGGCCGGGCGGGCTACACCTTC	CASSPPGGRAGYTF
TRBV7-9	once	TRBJ1-6	TRBD1	TGTGCCAGCAGCTCGGACAGGGGGAGCTCCTATAATTCACCCCTCCACTTT	CASSSDRGSSYNSPLHF
TRBV12-3/TRBV12-4	once	TRBJ2-1	TRBD2	TGTGCCAGCAGTTTAAGCCGGACTAGCGGGGTCAATGAGCAGTTCTTC	CASSLSRTSGVNEQFF
TRBV21-1	NA	TRBJ2-1	NA	TGTGCCAGCAGCAAAGGGGGGGGATCCTACAATGAGCAGTTCTTC	CASSKGGGSYNEQFF
TRBV12-3/TRBV12-4	NA	TRBJ2-3	TRBD2	TGTGCCAGCAGCCGAGGGACTAGCGGCTGGCCCACCACAGATACGCAGTATTTT	CASSRGTSGWPTTDTQYF
TRBV6-5	NA	TRBJ2-6	TRBD1	TGTGCCAGCAGTTACGATAGGGACAGCCCCTTCTCTGGGGCCAACGTCCTGACTTTC	CASSYDRDSPFSGANVLTF
TRBV7-7	few	TRBJ2-2	NA	TGTGCTAGCAGCTTAGCCAGCCTGACCGGGGAGCTGTTTTTT	CASSLASLTGELFF
TRBV7-3	few	TRBJ2-7	NA	TGTGCCAGCAGCCGACAGAGGGGCTACGAGCAGTACTTC	CASSRQRGYEQYF
TRBV30	NA	TRBJ2-5	NA	TGTGCCTGGAGTCGGGAACAAGAGACCCAGTACTTC	CAWSREQETQYF
TRBV19	NA	TRBJ2-1	TRBD2	TGTGCCAGTAGTCCTCAATGGGAGGGGAATGAGCAGTTCTTC	CASSPQWEGNEQFF
TRBV5-6	NA	TRBJ2-7	TRBD1	TGTGCCAGCAGCCCCTCGTGGGGACAGGGACTGGAGCAGTACTTC	CASSPSWGQGLEQYF
TRBV24-1	NA	TRBJ2-2	NA	TGTGCCACCAGTTTAGCGAGCACCGGGGAGCTGTTTTTT	CATSLASTGELFF
TRBV29-1	NA	TRBJ2-3	TRBD2	TGCAGCGCCCCCGGGACTAGCGGGAGGACAGATACGCAGTATTTT	CSAPGTSGRTDTQYF
TRBV9	NA	TRBJ2-2	NA	TGTGCCAGCAGCGTGGGACAAATTAACACCGGGGAGCTGTTTTTT	CASSVGQINTGELFF
TRBV12-3/TRBV12-4	NA	TRBJ1-5	TRBD1	TGTGCCAGCACCAGTCCGGGACAGGGGGCGAATCAGCCCCAGCATTTT	CASTSPGQGANQPQHF
TRBV20-1	NA	TRBJ1-1	NA	TGCAGTGCTAGAGATGGGAGAGGGGGCACTGAAGCTTTCTTT	CSARDGRGGTEAFF
TRBV6-5	NA	TRBJ2-2	TRBD1	TGTGCCAGCAGCTCCGACAGGGGGAGCACCGGGGAGCTGTTTTTT	CASSSDRGSTGELFF
TRBV30	NA	TRBJ2-7	NA	TGTGCCTGGAGTGAAGGGAACGAGCAGTACTTC	CAWSEGNEQYF
TRBV28	NA	TRBJ1-1	TRBD1	TGTGCCAGCATAGGTCCCCGACAGGGCGGTGAAGCTTTCTTT	CASIGPRQGGEAFF
TRBV6-1	NA	TRBJ2-3	NA	TGTGCCAGCAGCCCCTTGGCCCGGGGCACAGATACGCAGTATTTT	CASSPLARGTDTQYF
TRBV6-1	NA	TRBJ2-7	NA	TGTGCCAGCAGTGAAGCGATCCAGGCAAACTACGAGCAGTACTTC	CASSEAIQANYEQYF
TRBV7-2	once	TRBJ2-3	NA	TGTGCCAGCAGCTCCGGGGGACCTAGCACAGATACGCAGTATTTT	CASSSGGPSTDTQYF
TRBV12-3/TRBV12-4	NA	TRBJ1-4	NA	TGTGCCAGCAGTTTCGGGGACCTTAATGAAAAACTGTTTTTT	CASSFGDLNEKLFF
TRBV29-1	NA	TRBJ2-2	TRBD2	TGCAGCGTTGGGGCGACTAGCGCCGGGGAGCTGTTTTTT	CSVGATSAGELFF
TRBV5-1	NA	TRBJ2-5	TRBD1	TGCGCCAGCAGCTCGCGACAGGGCGAGGGGACCCAGTACTTC	CASSSRQGEGTQYF
TRBV11-2	NA	TRBJ2-7	NA	TGTGCCAGCAGCTCGATCCAGGGGATGGGCCCCTACGAGCAGTACTTC	CASSSIQGMGPYEQYF
TRBV3-1	NA	TRBJ2-3	NA	TGTGCCAGCAGCGAAACTAGTAACTCCGAGACAGATACGCAGTATTTT	CASSETSNSETDTQYF
TRBV6-1	NA	TRBJ2-3	TRBD2	TGTGCCAGCAGTACAACGGGGGGGAGCACAGATACGCAGTATTTT	CASSTTGGSTDTQYF
TRBV29-1	few	TRBJ1-1	NA	TGCAGCGTTTGGGACGGCGCGAACACTGAAGCTTTCTTT	CSVWDGANTEAFF
TRBV12-3/TRBV12-4	NA	TRBJ1-5	TRBD1	TGTGCCAGCAGAAGAACAGGGGGCGGCAATCAGCCCCAGCATTTT	CASRRTGGGNQPQHF
TRBV20-1	NA	TRBJ2-5	TRBD2	TGCAGTGCTAGAGCGGCGGGAGGCGTGGAGACCCAGTACTTC	CSARAAGGVETQYF
TRBV29-1	NA	TRBJ2-3	NA	TGCAGCGTTGAAGGGGGGTTGAATACGCAGTATTTT	CSVEGGLNTQYF
TRBV5-4	NA	TRBJ2-3	NA	TGTGCCAGCAGCTGGGAGAACACAGATACGCAGTATTTT	CASSWENTDTQYF
TRBV19	NA	TRBJ2-2	NA	TGTGCCAGTACCAAGCGGCTCACCGGGGAGCTGTTTTTT	CASTKRLTGELFF
TRBV9	NA	TRBJ1-3	TRBD1	TGTGCCAGCAGCTCCGCCCTGGGACAGGGGAACGGAAACACCATATATTTT	CASSSALGQGNGNTIYF
TRBV27	once	TRBJ1-6	NA	TGTGCCAGCAGTTCCCACGGTGGAGGGGCGGATTCACCCCTCCACTTT	CASSSHGGGADSPLHF
TRBV4-1	NA	TRBJ2-2	NA	TGCGCCAGCAGCCAAGAGATCCGCCTTTTGAACACCGGGGAGCTGTTTTTT	CASSQEIRLLNTGELFF
TRBV18	few	TRBJ2-7	NA	TGTGCCAGCTCCCCGGTTTCCTACGAGCAGTACTTC	CASSPVSYEQYF
TRBV12-3/TRBV12-4	NA	TRBJ1-4	TRBD1	TGTGCCAGCATCATGTCGCAGGGGGCAGGAAAACTGTTTTTT	CASIMSQGAGKLFF
TRBV29-1	NA	TRBJ2-1	NA	TGCAGCGTTGGGTCGAACAATGAGCAGTTCTTC	CSVGSNNEQFF
TRBV12-3/TRBV12-4	NA	TRBJ1-1	NA	TGTGCCAGCAGTCCGGGACCCCTTTCGGTTTTCTTT	CASSPGPLSVFF